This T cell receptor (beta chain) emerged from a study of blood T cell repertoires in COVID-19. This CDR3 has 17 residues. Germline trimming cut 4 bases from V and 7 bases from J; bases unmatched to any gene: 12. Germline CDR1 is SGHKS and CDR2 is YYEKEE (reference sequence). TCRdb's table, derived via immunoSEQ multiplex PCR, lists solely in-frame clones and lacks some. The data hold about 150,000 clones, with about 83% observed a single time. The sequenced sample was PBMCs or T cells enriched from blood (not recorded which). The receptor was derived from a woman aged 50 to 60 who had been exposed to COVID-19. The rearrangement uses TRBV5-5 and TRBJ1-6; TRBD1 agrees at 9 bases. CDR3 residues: CASSHIASGTGNSPLHF. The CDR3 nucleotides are TGTGCCAGCAGCCATATCGCCTCCGGGACAGGGAATTCACCCCTCCACTTT. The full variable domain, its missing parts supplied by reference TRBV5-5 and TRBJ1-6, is DAGVTQSPTHLIKTRGQQVTLRCSPISGHKSVSWYQQVLGQGPQFIFQYYEKEERGRGNFPDRFSARQFPNYSSELNVNALLLGDSALYLCASSHIASGTGNSPLHFGNGTRLTVT.